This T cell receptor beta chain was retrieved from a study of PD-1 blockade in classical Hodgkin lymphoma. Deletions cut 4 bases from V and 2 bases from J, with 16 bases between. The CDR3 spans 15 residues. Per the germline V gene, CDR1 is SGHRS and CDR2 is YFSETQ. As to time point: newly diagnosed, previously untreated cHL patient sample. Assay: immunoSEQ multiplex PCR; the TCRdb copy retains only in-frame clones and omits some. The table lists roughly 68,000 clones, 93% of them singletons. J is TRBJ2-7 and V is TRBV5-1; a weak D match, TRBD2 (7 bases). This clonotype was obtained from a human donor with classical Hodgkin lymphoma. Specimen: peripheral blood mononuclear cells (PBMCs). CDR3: CASSPLSGGPYEQYF. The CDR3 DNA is TGCGCCAGCAGCCCCCTTTCCGGGGGGCCCTACGAGCAGTACTTC.